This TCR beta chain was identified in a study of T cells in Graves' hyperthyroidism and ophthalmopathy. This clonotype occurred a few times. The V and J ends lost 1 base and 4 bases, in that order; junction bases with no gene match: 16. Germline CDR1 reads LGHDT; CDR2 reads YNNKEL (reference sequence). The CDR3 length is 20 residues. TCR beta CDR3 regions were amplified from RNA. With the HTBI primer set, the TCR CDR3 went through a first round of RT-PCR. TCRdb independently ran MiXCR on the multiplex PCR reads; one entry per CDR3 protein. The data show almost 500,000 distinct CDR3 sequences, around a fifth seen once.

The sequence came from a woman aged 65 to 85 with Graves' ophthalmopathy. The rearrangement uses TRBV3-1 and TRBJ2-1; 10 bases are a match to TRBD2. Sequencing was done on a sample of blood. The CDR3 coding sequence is TGTGCCAGCAGCCAAGGAACATTCCTTCTAGCGGGAGCCAAGTACAATGAGCAGTTCTTC. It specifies CASSQGTFLLAGAKYNEQFF.